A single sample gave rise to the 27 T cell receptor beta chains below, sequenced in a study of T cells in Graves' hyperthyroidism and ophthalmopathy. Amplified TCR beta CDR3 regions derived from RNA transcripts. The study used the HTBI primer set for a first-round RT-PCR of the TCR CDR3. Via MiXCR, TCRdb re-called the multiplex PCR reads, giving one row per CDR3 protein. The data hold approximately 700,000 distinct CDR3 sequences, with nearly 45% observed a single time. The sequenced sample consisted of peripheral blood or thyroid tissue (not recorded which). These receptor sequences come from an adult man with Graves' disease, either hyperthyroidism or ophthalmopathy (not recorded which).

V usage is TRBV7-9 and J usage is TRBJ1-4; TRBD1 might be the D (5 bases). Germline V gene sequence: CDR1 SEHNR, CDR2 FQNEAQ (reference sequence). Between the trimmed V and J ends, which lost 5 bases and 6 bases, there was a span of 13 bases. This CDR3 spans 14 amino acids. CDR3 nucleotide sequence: TGTGCCAGCAGCCCCGGGACTGCCCATGAAAAACTGTTTTTT. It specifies CASSPGTAHEKLFF. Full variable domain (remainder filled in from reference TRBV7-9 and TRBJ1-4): DTGVSQNPRHKITKRGQNVTFRCDPISEHNRLYWYRQTLGQGPEFLTYFQNEAQLEKSRLLSDRFSAERPKGSFSTLEIQRTEQGDSAMYLCASSPGTAHEKLFFGSGTQLSVL.

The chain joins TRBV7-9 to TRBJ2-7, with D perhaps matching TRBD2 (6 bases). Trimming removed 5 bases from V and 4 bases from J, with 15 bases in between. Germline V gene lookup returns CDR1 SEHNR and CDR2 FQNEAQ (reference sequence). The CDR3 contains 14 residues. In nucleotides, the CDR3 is TGTGCCAGCAGCGCCCCCCTGGGGGGATACGAGCAGTACTTC. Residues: CASSAPLGGYEQYF.

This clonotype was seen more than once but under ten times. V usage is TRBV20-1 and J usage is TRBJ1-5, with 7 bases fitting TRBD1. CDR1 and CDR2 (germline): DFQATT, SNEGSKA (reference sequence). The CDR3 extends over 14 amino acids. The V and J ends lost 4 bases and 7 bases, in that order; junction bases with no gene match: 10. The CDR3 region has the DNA TGCAGTGCTATTGACAGGGTAGTAGAGCAGCCCCAGCATTTT. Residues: CSAIDRVVEQPQHF.

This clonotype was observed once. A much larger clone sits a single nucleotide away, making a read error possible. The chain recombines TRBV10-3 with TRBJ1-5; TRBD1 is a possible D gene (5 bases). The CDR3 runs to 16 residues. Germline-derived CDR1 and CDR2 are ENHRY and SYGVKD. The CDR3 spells CAISESWGSSNQHQHF. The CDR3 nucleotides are TGTGCCATCAGTGAGTCGTGGGGCTCTAGCAATCAGCACCAGCATTTT.

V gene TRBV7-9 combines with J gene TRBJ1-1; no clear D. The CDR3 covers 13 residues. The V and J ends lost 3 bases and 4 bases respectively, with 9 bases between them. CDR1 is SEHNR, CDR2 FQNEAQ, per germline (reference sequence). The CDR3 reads CASSLEPRTEAFF. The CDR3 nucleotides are TGTGCCAGCAGCTTGGAACCGCGCACTGAAGCTTTCTTT.

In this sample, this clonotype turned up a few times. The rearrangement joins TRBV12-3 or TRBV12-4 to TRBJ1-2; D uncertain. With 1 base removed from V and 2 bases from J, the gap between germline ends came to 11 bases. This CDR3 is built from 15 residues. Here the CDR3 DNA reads TGTGCCAGCAGTTTAGATATACGACACAACTATGGCTACACCTTC. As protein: CASSLDIRHNYGYTF.

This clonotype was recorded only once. The CDR3: CASIQPGQTYGYTF. Here the CDR3 DNA reads TGTGCCAGCATCCAACCGGGACAGACCTATGGCTACACCTTC. The chain is built from TRBV2 and TRBJ1-2; 7 bases fit TRBD1. The CDR3 extends over 14 amino acids. V lost 7 bases, J lost 4 bases, and 9 bases stayed unmatched. Germline V gives CDR1 SNHLY, CDR2 FYNNEI. Using reference TRBV2 and TRBJ1-2 for the parts outside the CDR3, the full variable domain is EPEVTQTPSHQVTQMGQEVILRCVPISNHLYFYWYRQILGQKVEFLVSFYNNEISEKSEIFDDQFSVERPDGSNFTLKIRSTKLEDSAMYFCASIQPGQTYGYTFGSGTRLTVV.

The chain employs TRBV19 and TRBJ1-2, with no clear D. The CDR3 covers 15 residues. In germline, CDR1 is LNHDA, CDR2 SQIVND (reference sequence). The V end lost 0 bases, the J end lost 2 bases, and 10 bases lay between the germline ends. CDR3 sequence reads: CASSIDSHRNYGYTF. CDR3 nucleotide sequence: TGTGCCAGTAGTATAGATTCGCATCGCAACTATGGCTACACCTTC.

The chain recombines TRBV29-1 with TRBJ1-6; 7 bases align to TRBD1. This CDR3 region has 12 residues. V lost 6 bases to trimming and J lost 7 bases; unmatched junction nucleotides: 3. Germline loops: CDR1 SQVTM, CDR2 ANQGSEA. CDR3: CSVGDRNSPLHF. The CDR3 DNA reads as TGCAGCGTCGGGGACAGAAATTCACCCCTCCACTTT. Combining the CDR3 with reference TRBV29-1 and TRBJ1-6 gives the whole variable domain SAVISQKPSRDICQRGTSLTIQCQVDSQVTMMFWYRQQPGQSLTLIATANQGSEATYESGFVIDKFPISRPNLTFSTLTVSNMSPEDSSIYLCSVGDRNSPLHFGNGTRLTVT.

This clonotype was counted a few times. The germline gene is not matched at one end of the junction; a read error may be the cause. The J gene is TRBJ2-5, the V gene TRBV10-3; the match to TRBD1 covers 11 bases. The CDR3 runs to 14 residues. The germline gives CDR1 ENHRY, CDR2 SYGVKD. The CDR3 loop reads CASSRTGGLGTQYF. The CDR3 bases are TGTGCCAGCAGTCGGACAGGGGGCTTGGGGACCCAGTACTTC.

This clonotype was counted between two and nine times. This chain's CDR3 is CASSLWWDAEYEQYF. In DNA form, the CDR3 reads TGCGCCAGCAGCTTATGGTGGGACGCGGAATACGAGCAGTACTTC. The rearrangement links TRBV5-1 to TRBJ2-7; D might be TRBD1 or TRBD2, each matching 5 bases. V lost 2 bases, J lost 4 bases, and 16 bases lay in between. This CDR3 has 15 amino acids. Per the germline V gene, CDR1 is SGHRS and CDR2 is YFSETQ.

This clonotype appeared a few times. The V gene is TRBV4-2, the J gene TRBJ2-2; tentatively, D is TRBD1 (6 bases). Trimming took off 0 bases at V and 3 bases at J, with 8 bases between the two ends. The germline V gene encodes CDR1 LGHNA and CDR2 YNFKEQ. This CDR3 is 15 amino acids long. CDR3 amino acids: CASSQDYRDTGELFF. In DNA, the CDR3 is TGTGCCAGCAGCCAAGATTACAGGGACACCGGGGAGCTGTTTTTT.

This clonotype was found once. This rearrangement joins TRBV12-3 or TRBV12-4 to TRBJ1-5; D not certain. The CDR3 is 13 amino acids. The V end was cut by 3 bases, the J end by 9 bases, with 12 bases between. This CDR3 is CASSLATSVPQHF. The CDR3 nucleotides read TGTGCCAGCAGTTTGGCGACGTCGGTGCCCCAGCATTTT.

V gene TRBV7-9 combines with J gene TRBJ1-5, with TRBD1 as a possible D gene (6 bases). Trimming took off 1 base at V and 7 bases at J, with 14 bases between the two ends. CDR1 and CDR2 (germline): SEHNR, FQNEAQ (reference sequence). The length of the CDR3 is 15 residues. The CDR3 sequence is CASSLDRSGEQPQHF. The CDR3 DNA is TGTGCCAGCAGCTTAGATAGGTCAGGGGAACAGCCCCAGCATTTT.

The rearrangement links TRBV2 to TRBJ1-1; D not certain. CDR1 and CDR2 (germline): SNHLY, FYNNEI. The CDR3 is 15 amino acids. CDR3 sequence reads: CASGPMTGRAAEAFF. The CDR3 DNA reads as TGTGCTAGTGGTCCCATGACCGGGCGGGCGGCTGAAGCTTTCTTT. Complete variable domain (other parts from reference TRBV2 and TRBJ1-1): EPEVTQTPSHQVTQMGQEVILRCVPISNHLYFYWYRQILGQKVEFLVSFYNNEISEKSEIFDDQFSVERPDGSNFTLKIRSTKLEDSAMYFCASGPMTGRAAEAFFGQGTRLTVV.

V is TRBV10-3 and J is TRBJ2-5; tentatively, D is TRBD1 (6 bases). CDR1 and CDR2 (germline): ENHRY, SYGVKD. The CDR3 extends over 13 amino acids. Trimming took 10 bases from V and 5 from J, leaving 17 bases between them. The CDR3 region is CASGGSGVETQYF. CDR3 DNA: TGTGCCAGCGGAGGTTCAGGGGTCGAGACCCAGTACTTC.

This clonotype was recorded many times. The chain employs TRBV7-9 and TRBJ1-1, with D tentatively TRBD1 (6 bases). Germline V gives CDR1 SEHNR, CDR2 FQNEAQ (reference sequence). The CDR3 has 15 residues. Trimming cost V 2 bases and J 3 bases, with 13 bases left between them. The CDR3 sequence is CASSLLQGGDTEAFF. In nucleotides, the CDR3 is TGTGCCAGCAGCTTACTACAGGGCGGGGACACTGAAGCTTTCTTT.

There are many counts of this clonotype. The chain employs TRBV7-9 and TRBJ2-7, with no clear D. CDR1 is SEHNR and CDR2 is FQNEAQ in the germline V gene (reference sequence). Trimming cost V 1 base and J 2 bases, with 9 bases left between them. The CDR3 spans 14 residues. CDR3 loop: CASSLGGTTYEQYF. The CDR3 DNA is TGTGCCAGCAGCTTAGGCGGAACCACCTACGAGCAGTACTTC.

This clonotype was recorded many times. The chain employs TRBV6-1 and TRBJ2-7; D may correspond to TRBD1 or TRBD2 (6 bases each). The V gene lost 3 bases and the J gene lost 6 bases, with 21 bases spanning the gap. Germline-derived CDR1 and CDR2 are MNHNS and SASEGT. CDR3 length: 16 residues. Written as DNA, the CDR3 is TGTGCCAGCAGTGATTCCGGGGGCCTAGCTAGGCGCGAGCAGTACTTC. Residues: CASSDSGGLARREQYF.

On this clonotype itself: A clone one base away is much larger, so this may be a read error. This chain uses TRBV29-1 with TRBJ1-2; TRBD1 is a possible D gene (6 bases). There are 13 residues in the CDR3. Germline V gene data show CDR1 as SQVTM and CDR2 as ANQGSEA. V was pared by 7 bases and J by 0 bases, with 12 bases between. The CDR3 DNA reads TGCAGCGGAACAGGGAGTCCTAACTATGGCTACACCTTC. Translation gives CSGTGSPNYGYTF.

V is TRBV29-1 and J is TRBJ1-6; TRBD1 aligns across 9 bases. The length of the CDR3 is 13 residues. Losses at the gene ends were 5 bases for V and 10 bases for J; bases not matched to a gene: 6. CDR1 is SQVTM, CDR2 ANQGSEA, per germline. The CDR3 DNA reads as TGCAGCGTTCGGGGACAGGGTGAATCACCCCTCCACTTT. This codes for CSVRGQGESPLHF.

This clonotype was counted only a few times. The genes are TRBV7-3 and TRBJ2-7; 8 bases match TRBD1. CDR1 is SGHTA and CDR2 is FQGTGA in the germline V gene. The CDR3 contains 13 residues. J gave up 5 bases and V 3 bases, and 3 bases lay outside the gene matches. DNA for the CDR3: TGTGCCAGCAGCTTTGACAGGGGAAACGAGCAGTACTTC. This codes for CASSFDRGNEQYF.

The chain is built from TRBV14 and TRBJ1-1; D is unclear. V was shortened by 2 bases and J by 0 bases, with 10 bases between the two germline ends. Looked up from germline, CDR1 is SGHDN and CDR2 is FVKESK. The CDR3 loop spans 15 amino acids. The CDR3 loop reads CASSQLAVMNTEAFF. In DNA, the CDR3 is TGTGCCAGCAGCCAACTTGCAGTGATGAACACTGAAGCTTTCTTT.

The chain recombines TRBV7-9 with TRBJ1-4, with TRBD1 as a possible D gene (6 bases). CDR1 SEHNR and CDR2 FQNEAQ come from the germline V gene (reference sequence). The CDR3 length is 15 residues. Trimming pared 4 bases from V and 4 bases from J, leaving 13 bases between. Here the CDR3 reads CASSSFRGGNEKLFF. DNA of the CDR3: TGTGCCAGCAGCTCATTCAGGGGCGGTAATGAAAAACTGTTTTTT. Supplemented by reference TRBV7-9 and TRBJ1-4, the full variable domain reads DTGVSQNPRHKITKRGQNVTFRCDPISEHNRLYWYRQTLGQGPEFLTYFQNEAQLEKSRLLSDRFSAERPKGSFSTLEIQRTEQGDSAMYLCASSSFRGGNEKLFFGSGTQLSVL.

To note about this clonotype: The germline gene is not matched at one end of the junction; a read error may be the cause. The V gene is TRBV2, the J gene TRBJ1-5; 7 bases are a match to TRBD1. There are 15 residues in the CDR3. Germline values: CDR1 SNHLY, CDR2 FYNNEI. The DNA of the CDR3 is TGTGCTAGCAGTCCTAGGACAGGCCGAAATCAGCCCCAGCATTTT. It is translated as CASSPRTGRNQPQHF.

The chain's CDR3 is CASSQDPVGDSYTF. As DNA, the CDR3 is TGTGCCAGCAGCCAAGATCCAGTGGGGGATAGCTACACCTTC. This chain connects TRBV3-1 to TRBJ1-2; tentative D call: TRBD1 (5 bases). Trimming shortened V by 0 bases and J by 9 bases, and 14 bases separated the two germline ends. CDR3 length: 14 amino acids. Germline V gives CDR1 LGHDT, CDR2 YNNKEL (reference sequence).

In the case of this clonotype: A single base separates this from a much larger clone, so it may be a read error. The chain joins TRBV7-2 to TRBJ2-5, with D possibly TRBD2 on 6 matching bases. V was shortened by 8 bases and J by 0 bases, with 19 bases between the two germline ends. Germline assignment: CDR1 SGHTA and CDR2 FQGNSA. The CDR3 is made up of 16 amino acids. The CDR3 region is CASGAHSGSNQETQYF. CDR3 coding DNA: TGTGCCAGCGGCGCCCATTCCGGGAGCAACCAAGAGACCCAGTACTTC.